The rows below give T cell receptor beta chains drawn from one sample of a study of neurological immune-mediated disorders. From the 5' RACE reads, TCRdb called clonotypes with MiXCR, one entry per CDR3 protein. The sample lists 45,000 to 70,000 distinct CDR3 sequences, roughly 4.4% seen once, with 2.5% to 3% in the top ten. The sequencing input was PBMCs. The receptors originated from a man aged 50-59 years with multiple sclerosis. CDR3s include the opening cysteine and the closing phenylalanine or tryptophan. D genes are given only for firm matches. Clone sizes are given selectively: once, few, many, or a class where the clone is expanded.

d_call: -; j_call: TRBJ2-7; clone_size: many; v_call: TRBV12-3/TRBV12-4; cdr3_length: 14; cdr3_nt: TGTGCCAGCGGGCTCAGGGGGGGAAGGGCCGAGCAGTACTTC; cdr3_aa: CASGLRGGRAEQYF
d_call: -; j_call: TRBJ1-1; clone_size: few; v_call: TRBV7-3; cdr3_length: 13; cdr3_nt: TGTGCCAGCAGCGTACAACCCAACACTGAAGCTTTCTTT; cdr3_aa: CASSVQPNTEAFF
d_call: -; j_call: TRBJ2-1; clone_size: many; v_call: TRBV5-1; cdr3_length: 11; cdr3_nt: TGCGCCAGCAGCATGGGCGATGAGCAGTTCTTC; cdr3_aa: CASSMGDEQFF
d_call: -; j_call: TRBJ2-2; clone_size: -; v_call: TRBV29-1; cdr3_length: 11; cdr3_nt: TGCAGCCCCCGCCGCAGCGGGGAGCTGTTTTTT; cdr3_aa: CSPRRSGELFF
d_call: TRBD2; j_call: TRBJ2-1; clone_size: few; v_call: TRBV7-3; cdr3_length: 16; cdr3_nt: TGTGCCAGCAGCCGAACTAGCGGGAGGGCCCAGGGTGAGCAGTTCTTC; cdr3_aa: CASSRTSGRAQGEQFF
d_call: -; j_call: TRBJ2-3; clone_size: many; v_call: TRBV11-2; cdr3_length: 14; cdr3_nt: TGTGCCAGCAGCTTAGATCGGGCGGTATGGGCGCAGTATTTT; cdr3_aa: CASSLDRAVWAQYF
d_call: TRBD2; j_call: TRBJ2-7; clone_size: many; v_call: TRBV5-6; cdr3_length: 14; cdr3_nt: TGTGCCAGCAGCTGGGGGGGGAAACCCTACGAGCAGTACTTC; cdr3_aa: CASSWGGKPYEQYF
d_call: TRBD1; j_call: TRBJ1-1; clone_size: many; v_call: TRBV20-1; cdr3_length: 16; cdr3_nt: TGCAGTGCTAGGGCGCAACCGGGACAGCTGAACACTGAAGCTTTCTTT; cdr3_aa: CSARAQPGQLNTEAFF
d_call: TRBD2; j_call: TRBJ2-6; clone_size: many; v_call: TRBV2; cdr3_length: 16; cdr3_nt: TGTGCCAGCAAACTAGCGGGGGCCCCTGGGGCCAACGTCCTGACTTTC; cdr3_aa: CASKLAGAPGANVLTF
d_call: -; j_call: TRBJ1-6; clone_size: many; v_call: TRBV20-1; cdr3_length: 12; cdr3_nt: TGCAGTGCTAGGCCCCCAGGGTCACCCCTCCACTTT; cdr3_aa: CSARPPGSPLHF